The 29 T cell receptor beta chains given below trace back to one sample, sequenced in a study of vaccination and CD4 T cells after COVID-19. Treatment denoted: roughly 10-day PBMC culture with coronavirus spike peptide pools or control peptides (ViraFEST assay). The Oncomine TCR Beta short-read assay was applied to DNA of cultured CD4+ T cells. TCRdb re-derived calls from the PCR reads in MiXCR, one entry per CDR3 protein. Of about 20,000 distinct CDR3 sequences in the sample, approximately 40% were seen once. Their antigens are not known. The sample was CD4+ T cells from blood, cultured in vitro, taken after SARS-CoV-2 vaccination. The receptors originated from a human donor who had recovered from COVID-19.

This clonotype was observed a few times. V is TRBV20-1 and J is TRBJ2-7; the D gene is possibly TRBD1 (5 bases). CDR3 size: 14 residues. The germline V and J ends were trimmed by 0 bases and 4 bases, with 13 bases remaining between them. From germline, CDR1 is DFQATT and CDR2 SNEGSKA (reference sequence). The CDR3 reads CSARDSGQKYEQYF. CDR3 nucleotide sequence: TGCAGTGCTAGAGATTCAGGGCAGAAGTACGAGCAGTACTTC.

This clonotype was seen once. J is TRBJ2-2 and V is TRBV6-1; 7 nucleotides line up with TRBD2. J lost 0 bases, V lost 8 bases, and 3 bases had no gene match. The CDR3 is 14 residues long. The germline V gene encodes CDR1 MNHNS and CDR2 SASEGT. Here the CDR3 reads CASFRGANTGELFF. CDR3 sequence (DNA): TGTGCCAGCTTCCGGGGGGCGAACACCGGGGAGCTGTTTTTT.

CDR3 protein: CASRGRGYTF. As DNA, the CDR3 is TGTGCCAGCCGCGGCCGTGGCTACACCTTC. The chain uses TRBV28 and TRBJ1-2; D remains ambiguous. The CDR3 is 10 amino acids. V was shortened by 8 bases and J by 7 bases, with 8 bases between the two germline ends. CDR1 MDHEN and CDR2 SYDVKM come from the germline V gene.

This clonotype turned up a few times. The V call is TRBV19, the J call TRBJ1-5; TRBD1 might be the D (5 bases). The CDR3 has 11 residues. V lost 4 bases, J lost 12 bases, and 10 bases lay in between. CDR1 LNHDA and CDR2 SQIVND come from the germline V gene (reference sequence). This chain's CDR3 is CASSTQGGQHF. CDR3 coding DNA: TGTGCCAGTAGTACCCAGGGAGGCCAGCATTTT.

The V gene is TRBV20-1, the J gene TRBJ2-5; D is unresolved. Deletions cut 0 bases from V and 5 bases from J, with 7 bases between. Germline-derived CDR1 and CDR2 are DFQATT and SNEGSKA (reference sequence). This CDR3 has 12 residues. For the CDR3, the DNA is TGCAGTGCTAGAGATGGCTTCGAGACCCAGTACTTC. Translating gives CSARDGFETQYF.

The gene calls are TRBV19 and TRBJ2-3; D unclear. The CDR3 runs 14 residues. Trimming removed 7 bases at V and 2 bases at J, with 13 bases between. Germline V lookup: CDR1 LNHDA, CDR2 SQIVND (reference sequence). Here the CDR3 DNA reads TGTGCCAGTACTCTGGGCCGATACACAGATACGCAGTATTTT. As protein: CASTLGRYTDTQYF.

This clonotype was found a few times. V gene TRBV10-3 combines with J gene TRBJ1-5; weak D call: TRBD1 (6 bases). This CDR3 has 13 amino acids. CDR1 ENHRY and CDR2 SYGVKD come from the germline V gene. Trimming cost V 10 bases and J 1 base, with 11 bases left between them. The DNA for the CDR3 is TGTGCCAGCACAGGGACAAGCAATCAGCCCCAGCATTTT. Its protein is CASTGTSNQPQHF.

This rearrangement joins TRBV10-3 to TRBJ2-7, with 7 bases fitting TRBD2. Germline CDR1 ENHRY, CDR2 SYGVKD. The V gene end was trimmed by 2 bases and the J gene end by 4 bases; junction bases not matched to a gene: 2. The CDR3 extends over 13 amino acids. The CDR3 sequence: CAISEGGRYEQYF. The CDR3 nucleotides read TGTGCCATCAGTGAGGGCGGGAGATACGAGCAGTACTTC.

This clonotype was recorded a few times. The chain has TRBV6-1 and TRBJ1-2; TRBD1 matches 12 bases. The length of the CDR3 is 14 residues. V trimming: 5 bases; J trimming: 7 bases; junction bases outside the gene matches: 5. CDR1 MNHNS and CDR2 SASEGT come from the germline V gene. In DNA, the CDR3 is TGTGCCAGCAGTCTGGGACAGGGGGCCGGTGGCTACACCTTC. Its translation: CASSLGQGAGGYTF.

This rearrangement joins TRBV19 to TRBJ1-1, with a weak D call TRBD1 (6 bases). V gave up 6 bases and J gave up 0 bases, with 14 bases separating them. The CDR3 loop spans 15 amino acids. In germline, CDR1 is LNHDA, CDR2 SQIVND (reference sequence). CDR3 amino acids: CASSRDTSMNTEAFF. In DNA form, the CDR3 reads TGTGCCAGTAGCAGGGACACATCAATGAACACTGAAGCTTTCTTT. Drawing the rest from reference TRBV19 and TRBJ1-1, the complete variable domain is DGGITQSPKYLFRKEGQNVTLSCEQNLNHDAMYWYRQDPGQGLRLIYYSQIVNDFQKGDIAEGYSVSREKKESFPLTVTSAQKNPTAFYLCASSRDTSMNTEAFFGQGTRLTVV.

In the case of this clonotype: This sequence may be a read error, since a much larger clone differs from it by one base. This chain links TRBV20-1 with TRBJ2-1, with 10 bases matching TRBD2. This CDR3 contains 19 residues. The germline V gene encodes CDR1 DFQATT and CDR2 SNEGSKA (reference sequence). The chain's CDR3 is CSARGPGLAPSSSYNGQFF. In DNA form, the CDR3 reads TGCAGTGCTAGAGGACCGGGACTAGCGCCTTCAAGCTCCTACAATGGGCAGTTCTTC.

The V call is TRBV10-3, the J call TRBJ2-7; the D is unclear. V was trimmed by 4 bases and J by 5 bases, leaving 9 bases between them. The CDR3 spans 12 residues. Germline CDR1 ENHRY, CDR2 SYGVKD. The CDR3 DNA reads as TGTGCCATCAGTGGCTTAGAAGACGAGCAGTACTTC. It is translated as CAISGLEDEQYF.

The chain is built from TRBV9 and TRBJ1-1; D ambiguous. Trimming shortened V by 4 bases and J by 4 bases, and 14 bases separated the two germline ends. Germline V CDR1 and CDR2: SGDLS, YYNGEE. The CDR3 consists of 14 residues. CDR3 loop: CASSPPGLSTEAFF. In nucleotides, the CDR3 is TGTGCCAGCAGCCCCCCCGGGCTTAGCACTGAAGCTTTCTTT.

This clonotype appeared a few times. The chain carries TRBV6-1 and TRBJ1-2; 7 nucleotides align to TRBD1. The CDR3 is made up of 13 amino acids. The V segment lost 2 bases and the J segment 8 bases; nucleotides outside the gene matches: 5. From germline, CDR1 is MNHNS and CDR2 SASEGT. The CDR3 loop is CASSELRDRGYTF. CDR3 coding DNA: TGTGCCAGCAGTGAATTAAGGGACAGAGGCTACACCTTC.

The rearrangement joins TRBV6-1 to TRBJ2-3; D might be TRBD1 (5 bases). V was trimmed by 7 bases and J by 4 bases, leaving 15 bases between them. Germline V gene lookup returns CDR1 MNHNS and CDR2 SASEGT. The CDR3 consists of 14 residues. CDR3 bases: TGTGCCAGCACGGCCCTAGGGGATCCAGATACGCAGTATTTT. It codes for CASTALGDPDTQYF.

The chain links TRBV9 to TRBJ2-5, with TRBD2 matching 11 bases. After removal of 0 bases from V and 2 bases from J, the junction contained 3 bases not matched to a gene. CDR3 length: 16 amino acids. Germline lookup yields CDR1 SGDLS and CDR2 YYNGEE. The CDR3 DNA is TGTGCCAGCAGCGTAGCAGTAGCGGGGGGGCAAGAGACCCAGTACTTC. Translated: CASSVAVAGGQETQYF.

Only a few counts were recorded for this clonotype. The CDR3 nucleotides are TGCAGCGTTGAAGCGGGCGGGAGGACGAGAGGAGACACCCAGTACTTC. Protein product: CSVEAGGRTRGDTQYF. The chain employs TRBV29-1 and TRBJ2-5; 8 positions match TRBD2. Germline lookup yields CDR1 SQVTM and CDR2 ANQGSEA. The CDR3 runs 16 residues. The J segment lost 8 bases and the V segment lost 1 base, leaving 15 bases of the junction unmatched.

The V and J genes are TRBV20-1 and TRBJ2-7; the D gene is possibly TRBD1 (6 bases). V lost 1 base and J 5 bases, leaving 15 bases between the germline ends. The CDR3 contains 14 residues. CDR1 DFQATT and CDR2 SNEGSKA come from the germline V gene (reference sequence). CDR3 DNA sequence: TGCAGTGCTAGAGGGACAGAAAGACGAGACGAGCAGTACTTC. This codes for CSARGTERRDEQYF.

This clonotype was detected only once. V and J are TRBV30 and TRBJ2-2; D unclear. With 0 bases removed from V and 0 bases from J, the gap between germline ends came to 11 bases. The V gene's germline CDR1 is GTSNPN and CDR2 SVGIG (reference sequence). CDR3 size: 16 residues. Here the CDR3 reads CAWSVSPGPNTGELFF. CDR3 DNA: TGTGCCTGGAGTGTATCACCCGGCCCGAACACCGGGGAGCTGTTTTTT.

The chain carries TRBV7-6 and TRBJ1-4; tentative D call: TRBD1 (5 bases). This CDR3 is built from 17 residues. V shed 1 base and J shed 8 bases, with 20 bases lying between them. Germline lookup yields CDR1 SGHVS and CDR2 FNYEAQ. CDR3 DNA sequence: TGTGCCAGCAGCTTAGGAGGGCTTTTGGGGGGAGTCGAAAAACTGTTTTTT. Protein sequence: CASSLGGLLGGVEKLFF.

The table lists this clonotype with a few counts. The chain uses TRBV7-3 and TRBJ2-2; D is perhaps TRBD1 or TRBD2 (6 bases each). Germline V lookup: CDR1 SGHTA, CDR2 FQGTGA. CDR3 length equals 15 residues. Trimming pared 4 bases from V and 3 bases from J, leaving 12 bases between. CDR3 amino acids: CASSSAGGHTGELFF. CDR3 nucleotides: TGTGCCAGCAGCTCCGCCGGGGGCCACACCGGGGAGCTGTTTTTT. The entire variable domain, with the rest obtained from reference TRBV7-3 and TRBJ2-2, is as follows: GAGVSQTPSNKVTEKGKYVELRCDPISGHTALYWYRQSLGQGPEFLIYFQGTGAADDSGLPNDRFFAVRPEGSVSTLKIQRTERGDSAVYLCASSSAGGHTGELFFGEGSRLTVL.

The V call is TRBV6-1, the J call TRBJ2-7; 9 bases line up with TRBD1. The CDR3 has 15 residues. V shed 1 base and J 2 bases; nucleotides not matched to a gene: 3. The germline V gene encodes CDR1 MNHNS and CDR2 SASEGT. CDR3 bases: TGTGCCAGCAGTGAAGGGACAGGGGTTCCCTACGAGCAGTACTTC. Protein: CASSEGTGVPYEQYF.

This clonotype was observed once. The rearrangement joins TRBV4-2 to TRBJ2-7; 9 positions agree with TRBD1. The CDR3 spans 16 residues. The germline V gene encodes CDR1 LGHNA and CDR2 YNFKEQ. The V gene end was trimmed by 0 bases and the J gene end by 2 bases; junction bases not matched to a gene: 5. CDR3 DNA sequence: TGTGCCAGCAGCCAAGAGGATAGGACAGGGGCCTACGAGCAGTACTTC. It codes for CASSQEDRTGAYEQYF.

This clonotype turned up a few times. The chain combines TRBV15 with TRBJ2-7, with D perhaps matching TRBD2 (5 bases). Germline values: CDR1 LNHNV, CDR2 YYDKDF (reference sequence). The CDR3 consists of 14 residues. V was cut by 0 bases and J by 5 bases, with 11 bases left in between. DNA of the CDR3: TGTGCCACCAGCAGAGAAGGGAGTAGAGACGAGCAGTACTTC. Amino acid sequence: CATSREGSRDEQYF.

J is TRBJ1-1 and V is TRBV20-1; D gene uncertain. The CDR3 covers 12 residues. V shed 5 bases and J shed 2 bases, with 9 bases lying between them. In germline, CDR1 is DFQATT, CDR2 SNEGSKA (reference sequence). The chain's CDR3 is CSALGQNTEAFF. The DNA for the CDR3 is TGCAGTGCTCTGGGCCAAAACACTGAAGCTTTCTTT.

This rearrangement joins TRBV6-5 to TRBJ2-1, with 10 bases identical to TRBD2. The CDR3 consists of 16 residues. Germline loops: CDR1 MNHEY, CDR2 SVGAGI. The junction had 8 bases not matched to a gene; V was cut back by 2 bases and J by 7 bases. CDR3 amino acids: CASSYEGSGRFNEQFF. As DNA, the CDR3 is TGTGCCAGCAGTTACGAGGGTAGCGGGAGGTTTAATGAGCAGTTCTTC.

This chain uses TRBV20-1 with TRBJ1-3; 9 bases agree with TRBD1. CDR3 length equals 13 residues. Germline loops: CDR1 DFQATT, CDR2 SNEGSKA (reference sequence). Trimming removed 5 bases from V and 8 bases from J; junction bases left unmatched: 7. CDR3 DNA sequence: TGCAGTGCTCCGAACAGGGGGCAAGACACCATATATTTT. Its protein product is CSAPNRGQDTIYF.

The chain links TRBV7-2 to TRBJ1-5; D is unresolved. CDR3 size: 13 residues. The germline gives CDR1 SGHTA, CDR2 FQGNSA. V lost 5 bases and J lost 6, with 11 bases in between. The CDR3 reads CASSRTAGQPQHF. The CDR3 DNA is TGTGCCAGCAGCCGAACGGCAGGTCAGCCCCAGCATTTT.

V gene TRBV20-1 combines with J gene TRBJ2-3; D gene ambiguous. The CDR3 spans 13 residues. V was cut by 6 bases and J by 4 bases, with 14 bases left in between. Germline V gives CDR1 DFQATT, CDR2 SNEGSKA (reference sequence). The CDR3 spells CSASTNRADTQYF. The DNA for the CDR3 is TGCAGTGCGAGCACCAATAGGGCAGATACGCAGTATTTT.